These T cell receptor beta chains were read from a single sample in a study of blood T cells in healthy people across ages. A single record per CDR3 protein comes from TCRdb applying MiXCR to the 5' RACE reads. The table includes roughly 1,500,000 distinct CDR3 sequences, about 35% detected once. Sequences were obtained from blood. These receptors all stem from a woman aged 30 to 39 in good health. The CDR3 runs from the conserved cysteine through the conserved F or W. Fields, in order: D gene, clone size, J gene, V gene, CDR3 protein, CDR3 DNA. D genes are given only for firm matches. Only part of the rows carry a size: once, few, many, or a class if the clone is expanded.

d_gene: NA; abundance: NA; j_gene: TRBJ1-5; v_gene: TRBV12-3/TRBV12-4; CDR3aa: CASSSPGRGQPQHF; CDR3nt: TGTGCCAGCAGCTCCCCAGGGAGGGGACAGCCCCAGCATTTT
d_gene: NA; abundance: NA; j_gene: TRBJ2-7; v_gene: TRBV7-3; CDR3aa: CASSLRKAGWAEPYEQYF; CDR3nt: TGTGCCAGCAGCTTAAGGAAGGCTGGGTGGGCAGAGCCCTACGAGCAGTACTTC
d_gene: NA; abundance: NA; j_gene: TRBJ2-1; v_gene: TRBV20-1; CDR3aa: CSARRLDGNEQFF; CDR3nt: TGCAGTGCTAGACGTCTAGATGGAAATGAGCAGTTCTTC
d_gene: NA; abundance: NA; j_gene: TRBJ2-1; v_gene: TRBV6-5; CDR3aa: CASSYDSPSYNEQFF; CDR3nt: TGTGCCAGCAGTTACGACTCCCCCTCCTACAATGAGCAGTTCTTC
d_gene: NA; abundance: NA; j_gene: TRBJ2-5; v_gene: TRBV28; CDR3aa: CASTGGTAQETQYF; CDR3nt: TGTGCCAGTACCGGGGGGACAGCACAAGAGACCCAGTACTTC
d_gene: NA; abundance: many; j_gene: TRBJ2-1; v_gene: TRBV29-1; CDR3aa: CSVIAMYEQFF; CDR3nt: TGCAGCGTTATAGCCATGTATGAGCAGTTCTTC
d_gene: TRBD2; abundance: NA; j_gene: TRBJ2-1; v_gene: TRBV20-1; CDR3aa: CSARDLAVSYNEQFF; CDR3nt: TGCAGTGCTAGAGATCTAGCGGTGTCCTACAATGAGCAGTTCTTC
d_gene: TRBD1; abundance: NA; j_gene: TRBJ1-1; v_gene: TRBV10-3; CDR3aa: CAISPGGTEAFF; CDR3nt: TGTGCCATCAGCCCAGGGGGCACTGAAGCTTTCTTT
d_gene: TRBD2; abundance: NA; j_gene: TRBJ2-1; v_gene: TRBV4-2; CDR3aa: CASSQDQRTSRHNEQFF; CDR3nt: TGTGCCAGCAGCCAAGATCAGCGGACTAGCCGACACAATGAGCAGTTCTTC
d_gene: NA; abundance: few; j_gene: TRBJ1-5; v_gene: TRBV6-5; CDR3aa: CASSSVRPGQPQHF; CDR3nt: TGTGCCAGCAGTTCCGTACGACCGGGCCAGCCCCAGCATTTT
d_gene: NA; abundance: once; j_gene: TRBJ2-3; v_gene: TRBV19; CDR3aa: CASSIGPPPGVRTVRDTQYF; CDR3nt: TGTGCCAGTAGTATTGGGCCCCCCCCGGGCGTCAGAACGGTCCGGGATACGCAGTATTTT
d_gene: TRBD1; abundance: few; j_gene: TRBJ1-5; v_gene: TRBV27; CDR3aa: CASSLQGPDQPQHF; CDR3nt: TGTGCCAGCAGCCTACAGGGGCCCGATCAGCCCCAGCATTTT
d_gene: TRBD2; abundance: NA; j_gene: TRBJ2-1; v_gene: TRBV20-1; CDR3aa: CSARQLAGGTGNEQFF; CDR3nt: TGCAGTGCTAGACAACTAGCGGGAGGCACGGGCAATGAGCAGTTCTTC
d_gene: TRBD2; abundance: NA; j_gene: TRBJ2-3; v_gene: TRBV5-1; CDR3aa: CASSLTGTSGGVDTQYF; CDR3nt: TGCGCCAGCAGCCTGACCGGGACTAGCGGGGGAGTGGATACGCAGTATTTT
d_gene: NA; abundance: few; j_gene: TRBJ2-7; v_gene: TRBV28; CDR3aa: CASSPPIATSSYEQYF; CDR3nt: TGTGCCAGCAGTCCGCCCATAGCGACGAGCTCCTACGAGCAGTACTTC
d_gene: NA; abundance: few; j_gene: TRBJ2-7; v_gene: TRBV20-1; CDR3aa: CSARGGGRPYEQYF; CDR3nt: TGCAGTGCTAGAGGAGGGGGGAGGCCCTACGAGCAGTACTTC
d_gene: TRBD1; abundance: few; j_gene: TRBJ1-2; v_gene: TRBV29-1; CDR3aa: CSVGTGTGNYGYTF; CDR3nt: TGCAGCGTGGGAACCGGGACAGGGAACTATGGCTACACCTTC
d_gene: NA; abundance: NA; j_gene: TRBJ2-5; v_gene: TRBV12-3/TRBV12-4; CDR3aa: CASSPGIPQETQYF; CDR3nt: TGTGCCAGCAGCCCAGGGATCCCCCAAGAGACCCAGTACTTC
d_gene: TRBD2; abundance: NA; j_gene: TRBJ2-1; v_gene: TRBV28; CDR3aa: CASSLTWGAGGLIEQFF; CDR3nt: TGTGCCAGCAGTTTAACTTGGGGAGCGGGAGGGTTGATTGAGCAGTTCTTC
d_gene: NA; abundance: few; j_gene: TRBJ1-1; v_gene: TRBV12-3/TRBV12-4; CDR3aa: CASSSGSYSFSTEAFF; CDR3nt: TGTGCCAGCAGTTCAGGGTCTTATTCGTTTAGCACTGAAGCTTTCTTT
d_gene: TRBD1; abundance: few; j_gene: TRBJ1-5; v_gene: TRBV28; CDR3aa: CASSLTGGVQPQHF; CDR3nt: TGTGCCAGCAGCCTTACAGGGGGGGTTCAGCCCCAGCATTTT
d_gene: NA; abundance: NA; j_gene: TRBJ2-1; v_gene: TRBV24-1; CDR3aa: CATSAPFSRTPKFF; CDR3nt: TGTGCCACCAGTGCCCCCTTTTCCCGGACTCCAAAGTTCTTC
d_gene: TRBD1; abundance: NA; j_gene: TRBJ1-5; v_gene: TRBV10-3; CDR3aa: CAISGQGKSNQPQHF; CDR3nt: TGTGCCATCTCTGGACAGGGTAAGAGCAATCAGCCCCAGCATTTT
d_gene: TRBD2; abundance: NA; j_gene: TRBJ2-1; v_gene: TRBV20-1; CDR3aa: CSAYDAGLAKINEQFF; CDR3nt: TGCAGTGCTTACGACGCGGGACTAGCCAAGATCAATGAGCAGTTCTTC
d_gene: NA; abundance: NA; j_gene: TRBJ2-1; v_gene: TRBV7-6; CDR3aa: CASSFLRTDNEQFF; CDR3nt: TGTGCCAGCAGCTTCCTGAGGACGGACAATGAGCAGTTCTTC
d_gene: TRBD1; abundance: few; j_gene: TRBJ2-1; v_gene: TRBV12-3/TRBV12-4; CDR3aa: CASSLRGQGRSNEQFF; CDR3nt: TGTGCCAGCAGTTTAAGGGGACAGGGCCGGTCCAATGAGCAGTTCTTC
d_gene: NA; abundance: few; j_gene: TRBJ1-5; v_gene: TRBV12-3/TRBV12-4; CDR3aa: CASSFSGRSNQPQHF; CDR3nt: TGTGCCAGCAGTTTTTCGGGCCGTTCCAATCAGCCCCAGCATTTT
d_gene: TRBD2; abundance: NA; j_gene: TRBJ2-7; v_gene: TRBV20-1; CDR3aa: CSAAGTSVTYEQYF; CDR3nt: TGCAGTGCGGCCGGGACTAGCGTGACCTACGAGCAGTACTTC
d_gene: NA; abundance: NA; j_gene: TRBJ1-3; v_gene: TRBV28; CDR3aa: CASSLYPSGNPENTIYF; CDR3nt: TGTGCCAGCAGTTTATATCCGTCCGGTAACCCGGAAAACACCATATATTTT
d_gene: NA; abundance: few; j_gene: TRBJ1-6; v_gene: TRBV7-3; CDR3aa: CASSSNGGYNSPLHF; CDR3nt: TGTGCCAGCAGCTCCAACGGGGGGTATAATTCACCCCTCCACTTT
d_gene: TRBD1; abundance: NA; j_gene: TRBJ1-1; v_gene: TRBV9; CDR3aa: CASSARGTGGTEAFF; CDR3nt: TGTGCCAGCAGCGCCCGCGGGACAGGAGGCACTGAAGCTTTCTTT
d_gene: NA; abundance: NA; j_gene: TRBJ2-1; v_gene: TRBV20-1; CDR3aa: CSARASSLKEQFF; CDR3nt: TGCAGTGCTAGGGCTAGTTCCCTCAAAGAGCAGTTCTTC
d_gene: TRBD1; abundance: NA; j_gene: TRBJ2-2; v_gene: TRBV4-1; CDR3aa: CASSQWTGGNTGELFF; CDR3nt: TGCGCCAGCAGCCAGTGGACAGGGGGTAACACCGGGGAGCTGTTTTTT
d_gene: NA; abundance: few; j_gene: TRBJ2-3; v_gene: TRBV29-1; CDR3aa: CSGRGATDTQYF; CDR3nt: TGCAGCGGGAGGGGGGCCACAGATACGCAGTATTTT
d_gene: NA; abundance: few; j_gene: TRBJ2-2; v_gene: TRBV20-1; CDR3aa: CSARGDTGELFF; CDR3nt: TGCAGTGCTAGAGGAGACACCGGGGAGCTGTTTTTT
d_gene: NA; abundance: NA; j_gene: TRBJ1-2; v_gene: TRBV3-1; CDR3aa: CASSQAGRENGYTF; CDR3nt: TGTGCCAGCAGCCAAGCAGGGAGGGAAAATGGCTACACCTTC
d_gene: TRBD2; abundance: NA; j_gene: TRBJ2-3; v_gene: TRBV10-1; CDR3aa: CASSESLAGLAGDTDTQYF; CDR3nt: TGCGCCAGCAGTGAGTCGCTTGCGGGACTAGCGGGAGACACAGATACGCAGTATTTT
d_gene: NA; abundance: many; j_gene: TRBJ1-1; v_gene: TRBV5-1; CDR3aa: CASSEVNTEAFF; CDR3nt: TGCGCCAGCAGCGAAGTTAACACTGAAGCTTTCTTT
d_gene: NA; abundance: NA; j_gene: TRBJ2-7; v_gene: TRBV28; CDR3aa: CASSSTSTGQGSSGRSYEQYF; CDR3nt: TGTGCCAGCAGTTCAACGTCCACGGGACAGGGGTCTAGCGGGAGATCCTACGAGCAGTACTTC
d_gene: TRBD2; abundance: NA; j_gene: TRBJ2-3; v_gene: TRBV4-2; CDR3aa: CASSQVLAGGADTRYF; CDR3nt: TGTGCCAGCAGCCAAGTACTAGCGGGAGGAGCAGATACGCGGTATTTT
d_gene: TRBD1; abundance: NA; j_gene: TRBJ2-7; v_gene: TRBV12-3/TRBV12-4; CDR3aa: CASSLWQGAYEQYF; CDR3nt: TGTGCCAGCAGTTTGTGGCAGGGGGCCTACGAGCAGTACTTC
d_gene: NA; abundance: many; j_gene: TRBJ2-5; v_gene: TRBV29-1; CDR3aa: CSVESYAPETQYF; CDR3nt: TGCAGCGTTGAGTCTTACGCCCCGGAGACCCAGTACTTC
d_gene: TRBD2; abundance: NA; j_gene: TRBJ2-1; v_gene: TRBV7-2; CDR3aa: CASSLLVRLAGVNEQFF; CDR3nt: TGTGCCAGCAGCTTGCTGGTTCGGCTAGCGGGAGTCAATGAGCAGTTCTTC
d_gene: NA; abundance: NA; j_gene: TRBJ2-7; v_gene: TRBV11-3; CDR3aa: CASSPFGLWNSYEQYF; CDR3nt: TGTGCCAGCAGTCCTTTCGGGTTATGGAACTCCTACGAGCAGTACTTC
d_gene: TRBD1; abundance: few; j_gene: TRBJ2-1; v_gene: TRBV30; CDR3aa: CAWSVQGWAEQFF; CDR3nt: TGTGCCTGGAGTGTACAGGGGTGGGCTGAGCAGTTCTTC
d_gene: TRBD2; abundance: NA; j_gene: TRBJ2-1; v_gene: TRBV7-3; CDR3aa: CASSLNVGDSGERQFF; CDR3nt: TGTGCCAGCAGCTTAAACGTAGGGGATAGCGGGGAAAGGCAGTTCTTC
d_gene: TRBD2; abundance: NA; j_gene: TRBJ2-3; v_gene: TRBV4-1; CDR3aa: CASSLLPSGLTDTQYF; CDR3nt: TGCGCCAGCAGCCTGCTACCTAGCGGCCTCACAGATACGCAGTATTTT
d_gene: NA; abundance: NA; j_gene: TRBJ2-6; v_gene: TRBV28; CDR3aa: CASSSLRGTGADVLTF; CDR3nt: TGTGCCAGCAGTTCCCTCCGGGGAACTGGGGCCGACGTCCTGACTTTC
d_gene: NA; abundance: NA; j_gene: TRBJ2-7; v_gene: TRBV5-1; CDR3aa: CASSLARGTGLHEQYF; CDR3nt: TGCGCCAGCAGCTTGGCCCGGGGTACAGGGCTGCACGAGCAGTACTTC
d_gene: TRBD1; abundance: NA; j_gene: TRBJ2-3; v_gene: TRBV5-1; CDR3aa: CASSLGQGMRTQYF; CDR3nt: TGCGCCAGCAGCTTGGGACAGGGGATGCGGACGCAGTATTTT
d_gene: NA; abundance: many; j_gene: TRBJ2-1; v_gene: TRBV7-3; CDR3aa: CASSLWGGNNEQFF; CDR3nt: TGTGCCAGCAGCTTATGGGGAGGAAACAATGAGCAGTTCTTC
d_gene: TRBD2; abundance: many; j_gene: TRBJ2-1; v_gene: TRBV28; CDR3aa: CASRGSGSHYNEQFF; CDR3nt: TGTGCCAGCAGAGGTAGCGGGAGCCACTACAATGAGCAGTTCTTC
d_gene: TRBD2; abundance: NA; j_gene: TRBJ2-1; v_gene: TRBV20-1; CDR3aa: CSAIPLTGGSRRFF; CDR3nt: TGCAGTGCTATTCCCCTGACGGGGGGATCTAGACGGTTCTTC
d_gene: TRBD2; abundance: few; j_gene: TRBJ2-5; v_gene: TRBV20-1; CDR3aa: CSARGGSGGETQYF; CDR3nt: TGCAGTGCTAGAGGCGGGTCGGGGGGGGAGACCCAGTACTTC